This TCR beta chain was identified during a study of shared T cell receptors in the human thymus (dated by TCRdb to the early 2020s). Describing the broader study: The study examined how the human thymus generates shared, self-reactive T-cell receptor alpha chains.

Sequences KGHSH (CDR1) and LQKENI (CDR2) are obtained from the germline V gene. Trimming at the junction amounts to 5 bases on V and 0 bases on J, and the germline ends lie 15 bases apart. Reading from cysteine to phenylalanine, the CDR3 counts 16 amino acids. The retained sequence is limited to the CDR3, 48 bases, with the frame set at the first base. Details on this clone: Its antigen is currently not known. It has no much larger one-base neighbor in the sample; base qualities were not kept.

Libraries came from the immunoSEQ multiplex PCR assay. In TCRdb, the immuneACCESS table is reduced to in-frame sequences with V and J assigned. These tables do not hold every clone; where another copy was compared, an unresolved V gene accounts for under half, and the others remain unexplained. The table for this sample lists some 640,000 clones; approximately 87% of them were counted only once. The ten largest clones take up 0.0094% of the sample. The sample also formed part of further work on human thymus T cells. That second report states: The donors were immunologically healthy infants in Finland who had open corrective cardiac surgery for congenital heart defects. Thymus tissue was obtained as surgical resects removed during corrective cardiac surgery. Both the thymic and the peripheral blood repertoires appeared to show biased V and J gene segment usage. According to the related research, thymic TCR repertoires were highly overlapping among unrelated individuals. The study characterized TCR alpha and beta repertoires from eight infant thymus samples and a few related peripheral blood samples. The cohort included over five male and two female infants, with donor ages spanning 7 to 244 days. Thymocytes were mechanically released from the tissue and were stored as pellets of about 8.5-31 million cells at -70 degrees C. A QIAsymphony instrument was used to extract genomic DNA from the frozen cell pellets. The immunoSEQ multiplex PCR assay was used to amplify the TCRB and TCRAD loci from a standardized quantity of quality-controlled genomic DNA. Amplicons spanned the V(D)J region at a length sufficient to cover the CDR3 and identify V and J genes. Through the commercial immunoSEQ service, the amplicons were sequenced on an Illumina platform. Primer bias and sequencing errors were corrected using previously described methods, and TCRAD and TCRB definitions followed the IMGT database. immunoSEQ Analyzer 3.0 and VDJTools were used for repertoire analysis, which covered basic statistics, V/J segment usage, diversity estimates, rarefaction and pairwise overlap. Diversity was estimated with Chao1, ChaoE, Efron-Thisted, Shannon and inverse Simpson indices, and also on datasets down-sampled to the smallest sample. For repertoire overlap, CDR3 nucleotide sequence, V gene and J gene had to match strictly, and clustering was done by Jaccard-based multidimensional scaling. On average, approximately 790,000 unique TCRB clonotypes were obtained from thymus samples, compared with 70,000 to 90,000 from blood samples.

The clonotype was recovered from a boy younger than two with a congenital heart defect. Donor details come from another sample of the same person, matched by shared clones. Sequencing was done on a sample of thymocytes. This sequence uses TRBV18 and TRBJ2-3; a tentative D match to TRBD2 spans 5 bases. The CDR3 amino acid sequence is: CASSSTGSGSTDTQYF. The DNA is as follows: TGTGCCAGCTCAAGTACGGGAAGCGGCAGCACAGATACGCAGTATTTT. When the CDR3 is completed using the reference TRBV18 and TRBJ2-3 genes on either side, the full variable domain is NAGVMQNPRHLVRRRGQEARLRCSPMKGHSHVYWYRQLPEEGLKFMVYLQKENIIDESGMPKERFSAEFPKEGPSILRIQQVVRGDSAAYFCASSSTGSGSTDTQYFGPGTRLTVL.